These 8 T cell receptor beta chains came from one sample sequenced in a study of blood T cell repertoires in COVID-19. Generated by immunoSEQ multiplex PCR, the TCRdb table keeps only in-frame clones and is missing some. The table lists about 440,000 clones, 80% to 90% of them singletons. Sequencing was done on a sample of peripheral blood. Receptors were obtained from a woman in her twenties or thirties with acute or convalescent COVID-19.

The rearrangement links TRBV27 to TRBJ2-1; tentative D call: TRBD1 (6 bases). Germline V gene data show CDR1 as MNHEY and CDR2 as SMNVEV (reference sequence). Trimming took off 3 bases at V and 0 bases at J, with 9 bases between the two ends. The CDR3 spans 15 residues. This CDR3 is CASSLQGSSYNEQFF. The DNA for the CDR3 is TGTGCCAGCAGTTTGCAGGGGAGCTCCTACAATGAGCAGTTCTTC.

The chain carries TRBV6-6 and TRBJ1-4, with D perhaps matching TRBD1 (6 bases). Trimming cost V 7 bases and J 4 bases, with 13 bases left between them. The CDR3 runs to 14 residues. Germline CDR1 MNHNY, CDR2 SVGAGI (reference sequence). CDR3 coding DNA: TGTGCCAGCAACCTGGGGGCCCTTAATGAAAAACTGTTTTTT. Protein product: CASNLGALNEKLFF.

Only one count was recorded for this clone. The genes are TRBV25-1 and TRBJ1-2, with TRBD1 as a possible D gene (5 bases). This CDR3 contains 15 residues. Germline-derived CDR1 and CDR2 are MGHDK and SYGVNS. The V end was cut by 0 bases, the J end by 8 bases, with 16 bases between. The CDR3 bases are TGTGCCAGCAGTGAATATTTTGAAGGGGAAGGAGGCTACACCTTC. It specifies CASSEYFEGEGGYTF.

This chain connects TRBV5-1 to TRBJ1-1, with D perhaps TRBD1 (6 bases). The V gene lost 0 bases and the J gene lost 3 bases, with 12 bases spanning the gap. Germline assignment: CDR1 SGHRS and CDR2 YFSETQ. This CDR3 comprises 15 residues. As DNA, the CDR3 is TGCGCCAGCAGCTTGGGTGGGGGCCTGGACACTGAAGCTTTCTTT. Amino acids: CASSLGGGLDTEAFF.

Only one count was recorded for this clone. The chain carries TRBV19 and TRBJ2-5, with D perhaps TRBD1 (6 bases). This CDR3 has 12 residues. In germline, CDR1 is LNHDA, CDR2 SQIVND (reference sequence). The V gene lost 6 bases and the J gene lost 4 bases, with 9 bases spanning the gap. CDR3 sequence reads: CASSTGSETQYF. The CDR3, as DNA: TGTGCCAGTAGCACAGGGTCAGAGACCCAGTACTTC.

The J gene is TRBJ2-7, the V gene TRBV10-1; 7 nucleotides line up with TRBD2. Germline CDR1 and CDR2: WNHNN and SYGVQD (reference sequence). Trimming at V came to 6 bases and at J to 5 bases, leaving 7 bases not matched to a gene. This CDR3 is 13 amino acids long. CDR3 amino acids: CASSAELADEQYF. CDR3 in DNA: TGCGCCAGCAGCGCGGAGCTAGCGGACGAGCAGTACTTC.

V gene TRBV5-5 combines with J gene TRBJ1-5; a weak D match, TRBD1 (6 bases). Trimming removed 4 bases from V and 3 bases from J, with 11 bases in between. CDR3 length equals 14 residues. Germline CDR1 and CDR2: SGHKS and YYEKEE (reference sequence). DNA of the CDR3: TGTGCCAGCAGCCCGGACAGTTTCAATCAGCCCCAGCATTTT. It is translated as CASSPDSFNQPQHF.

The chain joins TRBV6-5 to TRBJ1-6, with D possibly TRBD1 on 5 matching bases. Germline V gene sequence: CDR1 MNHEY, CDR2 SVGAGI. The CDR3 is made up of 14 amino acids. V was pared by 6 bases and J by 7 bases, with 13 bases between. The CDR3 nucleotides read TGTGCCAGCAGAGCAGGACACAGGAATTCACCCCTCCACTTT. As protein: CASRAGHRNSPLHF.